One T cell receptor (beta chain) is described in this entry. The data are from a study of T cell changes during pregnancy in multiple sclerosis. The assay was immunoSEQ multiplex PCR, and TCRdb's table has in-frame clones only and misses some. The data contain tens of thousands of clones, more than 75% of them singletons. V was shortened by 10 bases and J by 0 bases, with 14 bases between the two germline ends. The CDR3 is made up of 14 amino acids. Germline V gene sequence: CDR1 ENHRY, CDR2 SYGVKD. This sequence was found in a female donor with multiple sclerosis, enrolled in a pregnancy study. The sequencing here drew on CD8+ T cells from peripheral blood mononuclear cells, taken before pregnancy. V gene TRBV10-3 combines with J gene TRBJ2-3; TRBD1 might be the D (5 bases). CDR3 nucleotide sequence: TGTGCCACTCGCACGGACATAAGCACAGATACGCAGTATTTT. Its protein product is CATRTDISTDTQYF.